Reported below is one T cell receptor beta chain. Germline CDR1 GTSNPN, CDR2 SVGIG (reference sequence). The CDR3 extends over 15 amino acids. J was trimmed by 6 bases and V by 2 bases; bases with no gene match: 11. The data stem from a study of blood T cell repertoires in COVID-19. TCRdb's copy holds only in-frame clones and misses some; the assay was immunoSEQ multiplex PCR. The sample lists approximately 310,000 clones, 87% occurring once. The TCR originated in a man in his fifties or sixties with active or convalescent COVID-19. The sample taken for sequencing was peripheral blood. The chain has TRBV30 and TRBJ2-7; 9 bases map to TRBD1. This CDR3 is CAWSLPGTGRSEQYF. As DNA, the CDR3 is TGTGCCTGGAGTCTACCCGGGACAGGGAGGTCCGAGCAGTACTTC.